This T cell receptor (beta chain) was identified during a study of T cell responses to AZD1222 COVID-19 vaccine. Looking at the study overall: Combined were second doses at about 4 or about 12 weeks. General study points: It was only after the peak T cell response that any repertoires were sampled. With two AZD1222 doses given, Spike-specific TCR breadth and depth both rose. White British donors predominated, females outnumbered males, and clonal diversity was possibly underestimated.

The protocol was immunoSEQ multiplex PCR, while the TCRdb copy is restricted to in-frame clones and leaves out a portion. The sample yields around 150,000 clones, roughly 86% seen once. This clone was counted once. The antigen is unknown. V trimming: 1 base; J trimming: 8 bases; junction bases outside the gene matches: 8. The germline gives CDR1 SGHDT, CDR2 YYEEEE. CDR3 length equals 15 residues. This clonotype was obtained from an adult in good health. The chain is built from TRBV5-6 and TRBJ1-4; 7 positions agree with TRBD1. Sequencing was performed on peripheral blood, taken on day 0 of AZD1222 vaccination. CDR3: CASSLRRQGWEKLFF. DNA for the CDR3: TGTGCCAGCAGCTTGAGGAGACAGGGATGGGAAAAACTGTTTTTT.